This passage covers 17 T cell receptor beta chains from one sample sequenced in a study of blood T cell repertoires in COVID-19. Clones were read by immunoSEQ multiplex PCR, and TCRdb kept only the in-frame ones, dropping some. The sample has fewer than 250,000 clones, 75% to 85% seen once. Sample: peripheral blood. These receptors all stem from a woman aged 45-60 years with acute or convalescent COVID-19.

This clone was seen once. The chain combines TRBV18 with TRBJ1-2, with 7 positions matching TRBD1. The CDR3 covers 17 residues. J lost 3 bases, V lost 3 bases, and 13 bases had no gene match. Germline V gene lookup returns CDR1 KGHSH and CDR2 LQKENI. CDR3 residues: CASSPQLLGGSDYGYTF. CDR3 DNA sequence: TGTGCCAGCTCACCGCAGCTCTTAGGGGGCTCGGACTATGGCTACACCTTC. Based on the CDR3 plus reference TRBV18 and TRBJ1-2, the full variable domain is NAGVMQNPRHLVRRRGQEARLRCSPMKGHSHVYWYRQLPEEGLKFMVYLQKENIIDESGMPKERFSAEFPKEGPSILRIQQVVRGDSAAYFCASSPQLLGGSDYGYTFGSGTRLTVV.

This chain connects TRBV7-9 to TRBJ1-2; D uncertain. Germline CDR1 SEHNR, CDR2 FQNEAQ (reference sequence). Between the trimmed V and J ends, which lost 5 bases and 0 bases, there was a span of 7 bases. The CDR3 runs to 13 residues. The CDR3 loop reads CASSETSNYGYTF. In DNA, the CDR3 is TGTGCCAGCAGCGAGACATCTAACTATGGCTACACCTTC.

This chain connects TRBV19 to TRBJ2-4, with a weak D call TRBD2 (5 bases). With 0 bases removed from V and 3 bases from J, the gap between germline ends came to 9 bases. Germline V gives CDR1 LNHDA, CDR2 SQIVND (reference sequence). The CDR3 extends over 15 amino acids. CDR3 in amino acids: CASSIERESKNIQYF. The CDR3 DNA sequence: TGTGCCAGTAGTATAGAGAGGGAAAGCAAAAACATTCAGTACTTC.

The CDR3 loop reads CASSPDRGRNQPQHF. CDR3 in DNA: TGTGCCAGCAGTCCCGACAGGGGCCGCAATCAGCCCCAGCATTTT. This chain connects TRBV6-2 or TRBV6-3 to TRBJ1-5, with 8 bases lining up with TRBD1. The V gene's germline CDR1 is MNHEY and CDR2 SVGEGT. The CDR3 is made up of 15 amino acids. After removal of 5 bases from V and 2 bases from J, the junction contained 5 bases not matched to a gene.

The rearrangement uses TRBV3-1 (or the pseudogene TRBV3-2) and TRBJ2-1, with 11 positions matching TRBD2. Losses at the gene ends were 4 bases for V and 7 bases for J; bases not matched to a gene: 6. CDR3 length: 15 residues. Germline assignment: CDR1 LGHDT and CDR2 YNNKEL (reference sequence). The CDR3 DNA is TGTGCCAGCAGCCGAACTAGCGGGAGAAAAAATGAGCAGTTCTTC. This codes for CASSRTSGRKNEQFF.

The CDR3 nucleotides are TGTGCCAGCAGCTTAGGTAGCGGGGGGGCCGAGGGGATCGCGCAGTATTTT. Its translation is CASSLGSGGAEGIAQYF. The V call is TRBV7-2, the J call TRBJ2-3; 11 nucleotides line up with TRBD2. The CDR3 length is 17 residues. With 1 base clipped from V and 10 bases from J, the junction kept 13 bases outside the gene matches. Germline CDR1 reads SGHTA; CDR2 reads FQGNSA.

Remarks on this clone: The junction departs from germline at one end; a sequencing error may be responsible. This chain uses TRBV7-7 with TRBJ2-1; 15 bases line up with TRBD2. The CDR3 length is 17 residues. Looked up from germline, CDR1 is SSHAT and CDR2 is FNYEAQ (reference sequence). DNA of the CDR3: TGTGCTAGCAGCTCGGGACTAGCGGGGGGCACTAGGAATGAGCAGTTCTTC. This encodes CASSSGLAGGTRNEQFF.

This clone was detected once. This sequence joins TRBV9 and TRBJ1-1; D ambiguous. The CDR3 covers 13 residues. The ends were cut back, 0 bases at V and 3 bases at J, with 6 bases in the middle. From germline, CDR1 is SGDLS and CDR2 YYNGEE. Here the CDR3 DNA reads TGTGCCAGCAGCGTAGAAATAGACACTGAAGCTTTCTTT. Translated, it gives CASSVEIDTEAFF.

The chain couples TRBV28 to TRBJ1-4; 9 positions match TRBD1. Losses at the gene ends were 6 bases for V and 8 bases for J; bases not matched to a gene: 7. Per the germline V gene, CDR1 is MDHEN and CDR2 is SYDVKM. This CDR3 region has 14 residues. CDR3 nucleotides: TGTGCCAGCAGATGGACAGGGGAAGAAGAAAAACTGTTTTTT. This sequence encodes CASRWTGEEEKLFF.

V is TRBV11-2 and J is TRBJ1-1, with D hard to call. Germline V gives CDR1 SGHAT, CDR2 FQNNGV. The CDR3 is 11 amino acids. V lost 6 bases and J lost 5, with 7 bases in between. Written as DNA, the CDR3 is TGTGCCAGCAGTCAAATTACTGAAGCTTTCTTT. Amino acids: CASSQITEAFF.

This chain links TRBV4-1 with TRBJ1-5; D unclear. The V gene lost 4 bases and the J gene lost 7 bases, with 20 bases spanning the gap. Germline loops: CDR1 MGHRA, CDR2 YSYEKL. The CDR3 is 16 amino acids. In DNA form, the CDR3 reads TGCGCCAGCAGCCTCGGTATGGGTGGGTCGGGACAGCCCCAGCATTTT. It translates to CASSLGMGGSGQPQHF.

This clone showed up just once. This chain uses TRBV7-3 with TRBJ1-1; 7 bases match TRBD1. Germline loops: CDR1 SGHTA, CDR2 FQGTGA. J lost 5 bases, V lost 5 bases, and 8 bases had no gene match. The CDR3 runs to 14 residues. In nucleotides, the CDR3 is TGTGCCAGCAGCCCGACAGGGTTGGGTACTGAAGCTTTCTTT. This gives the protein CASSPTGLGTEAFF.

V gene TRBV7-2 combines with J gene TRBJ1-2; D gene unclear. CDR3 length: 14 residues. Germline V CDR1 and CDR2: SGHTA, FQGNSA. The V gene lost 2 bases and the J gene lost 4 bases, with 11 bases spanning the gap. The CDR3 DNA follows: TGTGCCAGCAGCTTATTACAGTCTTTCTATGGCTACACCTTC. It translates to CASSLLQSFYGYTF.

CDR3: CASEHRGSGSKTQYF. For the CDR3, the DNA is TGTGCCAGCGAACACCGTGGTAGCGGGAGTAAGACCCAGTACTTC. The chain has TRBV3-1 (or the pseudogene TRBV3-2) and TRBJ2-5, with TRBD2 matching 9 bases. The germline V gene encodes CDR1 LGHDT and CDR2 YNNKEL (reference sequence). V shed 8 bases, J shed 6 bases, and the junction held 13 bases outside the gene matches. CDR3 length: 15 amino acids.

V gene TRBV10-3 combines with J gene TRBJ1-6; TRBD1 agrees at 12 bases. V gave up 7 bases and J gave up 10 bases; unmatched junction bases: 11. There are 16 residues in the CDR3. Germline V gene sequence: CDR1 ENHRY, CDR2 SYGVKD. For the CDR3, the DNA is TGTGCCATCAAGGGACAGGGGGCGCGGGAGGGCTCACCCCTCCACTTT. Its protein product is CAIKGQGAREGSPLHF.

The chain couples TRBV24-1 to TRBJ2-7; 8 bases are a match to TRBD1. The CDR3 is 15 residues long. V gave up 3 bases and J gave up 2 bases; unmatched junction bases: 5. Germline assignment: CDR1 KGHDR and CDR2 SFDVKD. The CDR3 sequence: CATSDPGQVPYEQYF. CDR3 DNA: TGTGCCACCAGTGATCCGGGACAGGTTCCCTACGAGCAGTACTTC.

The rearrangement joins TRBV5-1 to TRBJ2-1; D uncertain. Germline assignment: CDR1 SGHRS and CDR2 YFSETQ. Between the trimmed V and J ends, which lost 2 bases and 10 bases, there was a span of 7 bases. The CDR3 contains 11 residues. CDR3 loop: CASSFVEEQFF. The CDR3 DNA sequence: TGCGCCAGCAGCTTCGTAGAAGAGCAGTTCTTC.